The sequence of this TCR beta chain was determined in a study of T cell changes during pregnancy in multiple sclerosis. Some clones are missing from TCRdb's copy, which holds only in-frame ones; the method was immunoSEQ multiplex PCR. Counted here are tens of thousands of clones, almost 95% occurring once; the ten biggest clones make up about 2.5%. Trimming took 3 bases from V and 4 from J, leaving 21 bases between them. CDR1 PRHDT and CDR2 FYEKMQ come from the germline V gene (reference sequence). The length of the CDR3 is 18 residues. The material sequenced was peripheral blood, taken before pregnancy. The source is a female donor with multiple sclerosis, enrolled in a pregnancy study. V is TRBV13 and J is TRBJ2-2, with D possibly being TRBD2 (5 bases). The CDR3 coding sequence is TGTGCCAGCAGCTTTACTTTCCGAGGGAGTCCTGGCACCGGGGAGCTGTTTTTT. Protein sequence: CASSFTFRGSPGTGELFF.